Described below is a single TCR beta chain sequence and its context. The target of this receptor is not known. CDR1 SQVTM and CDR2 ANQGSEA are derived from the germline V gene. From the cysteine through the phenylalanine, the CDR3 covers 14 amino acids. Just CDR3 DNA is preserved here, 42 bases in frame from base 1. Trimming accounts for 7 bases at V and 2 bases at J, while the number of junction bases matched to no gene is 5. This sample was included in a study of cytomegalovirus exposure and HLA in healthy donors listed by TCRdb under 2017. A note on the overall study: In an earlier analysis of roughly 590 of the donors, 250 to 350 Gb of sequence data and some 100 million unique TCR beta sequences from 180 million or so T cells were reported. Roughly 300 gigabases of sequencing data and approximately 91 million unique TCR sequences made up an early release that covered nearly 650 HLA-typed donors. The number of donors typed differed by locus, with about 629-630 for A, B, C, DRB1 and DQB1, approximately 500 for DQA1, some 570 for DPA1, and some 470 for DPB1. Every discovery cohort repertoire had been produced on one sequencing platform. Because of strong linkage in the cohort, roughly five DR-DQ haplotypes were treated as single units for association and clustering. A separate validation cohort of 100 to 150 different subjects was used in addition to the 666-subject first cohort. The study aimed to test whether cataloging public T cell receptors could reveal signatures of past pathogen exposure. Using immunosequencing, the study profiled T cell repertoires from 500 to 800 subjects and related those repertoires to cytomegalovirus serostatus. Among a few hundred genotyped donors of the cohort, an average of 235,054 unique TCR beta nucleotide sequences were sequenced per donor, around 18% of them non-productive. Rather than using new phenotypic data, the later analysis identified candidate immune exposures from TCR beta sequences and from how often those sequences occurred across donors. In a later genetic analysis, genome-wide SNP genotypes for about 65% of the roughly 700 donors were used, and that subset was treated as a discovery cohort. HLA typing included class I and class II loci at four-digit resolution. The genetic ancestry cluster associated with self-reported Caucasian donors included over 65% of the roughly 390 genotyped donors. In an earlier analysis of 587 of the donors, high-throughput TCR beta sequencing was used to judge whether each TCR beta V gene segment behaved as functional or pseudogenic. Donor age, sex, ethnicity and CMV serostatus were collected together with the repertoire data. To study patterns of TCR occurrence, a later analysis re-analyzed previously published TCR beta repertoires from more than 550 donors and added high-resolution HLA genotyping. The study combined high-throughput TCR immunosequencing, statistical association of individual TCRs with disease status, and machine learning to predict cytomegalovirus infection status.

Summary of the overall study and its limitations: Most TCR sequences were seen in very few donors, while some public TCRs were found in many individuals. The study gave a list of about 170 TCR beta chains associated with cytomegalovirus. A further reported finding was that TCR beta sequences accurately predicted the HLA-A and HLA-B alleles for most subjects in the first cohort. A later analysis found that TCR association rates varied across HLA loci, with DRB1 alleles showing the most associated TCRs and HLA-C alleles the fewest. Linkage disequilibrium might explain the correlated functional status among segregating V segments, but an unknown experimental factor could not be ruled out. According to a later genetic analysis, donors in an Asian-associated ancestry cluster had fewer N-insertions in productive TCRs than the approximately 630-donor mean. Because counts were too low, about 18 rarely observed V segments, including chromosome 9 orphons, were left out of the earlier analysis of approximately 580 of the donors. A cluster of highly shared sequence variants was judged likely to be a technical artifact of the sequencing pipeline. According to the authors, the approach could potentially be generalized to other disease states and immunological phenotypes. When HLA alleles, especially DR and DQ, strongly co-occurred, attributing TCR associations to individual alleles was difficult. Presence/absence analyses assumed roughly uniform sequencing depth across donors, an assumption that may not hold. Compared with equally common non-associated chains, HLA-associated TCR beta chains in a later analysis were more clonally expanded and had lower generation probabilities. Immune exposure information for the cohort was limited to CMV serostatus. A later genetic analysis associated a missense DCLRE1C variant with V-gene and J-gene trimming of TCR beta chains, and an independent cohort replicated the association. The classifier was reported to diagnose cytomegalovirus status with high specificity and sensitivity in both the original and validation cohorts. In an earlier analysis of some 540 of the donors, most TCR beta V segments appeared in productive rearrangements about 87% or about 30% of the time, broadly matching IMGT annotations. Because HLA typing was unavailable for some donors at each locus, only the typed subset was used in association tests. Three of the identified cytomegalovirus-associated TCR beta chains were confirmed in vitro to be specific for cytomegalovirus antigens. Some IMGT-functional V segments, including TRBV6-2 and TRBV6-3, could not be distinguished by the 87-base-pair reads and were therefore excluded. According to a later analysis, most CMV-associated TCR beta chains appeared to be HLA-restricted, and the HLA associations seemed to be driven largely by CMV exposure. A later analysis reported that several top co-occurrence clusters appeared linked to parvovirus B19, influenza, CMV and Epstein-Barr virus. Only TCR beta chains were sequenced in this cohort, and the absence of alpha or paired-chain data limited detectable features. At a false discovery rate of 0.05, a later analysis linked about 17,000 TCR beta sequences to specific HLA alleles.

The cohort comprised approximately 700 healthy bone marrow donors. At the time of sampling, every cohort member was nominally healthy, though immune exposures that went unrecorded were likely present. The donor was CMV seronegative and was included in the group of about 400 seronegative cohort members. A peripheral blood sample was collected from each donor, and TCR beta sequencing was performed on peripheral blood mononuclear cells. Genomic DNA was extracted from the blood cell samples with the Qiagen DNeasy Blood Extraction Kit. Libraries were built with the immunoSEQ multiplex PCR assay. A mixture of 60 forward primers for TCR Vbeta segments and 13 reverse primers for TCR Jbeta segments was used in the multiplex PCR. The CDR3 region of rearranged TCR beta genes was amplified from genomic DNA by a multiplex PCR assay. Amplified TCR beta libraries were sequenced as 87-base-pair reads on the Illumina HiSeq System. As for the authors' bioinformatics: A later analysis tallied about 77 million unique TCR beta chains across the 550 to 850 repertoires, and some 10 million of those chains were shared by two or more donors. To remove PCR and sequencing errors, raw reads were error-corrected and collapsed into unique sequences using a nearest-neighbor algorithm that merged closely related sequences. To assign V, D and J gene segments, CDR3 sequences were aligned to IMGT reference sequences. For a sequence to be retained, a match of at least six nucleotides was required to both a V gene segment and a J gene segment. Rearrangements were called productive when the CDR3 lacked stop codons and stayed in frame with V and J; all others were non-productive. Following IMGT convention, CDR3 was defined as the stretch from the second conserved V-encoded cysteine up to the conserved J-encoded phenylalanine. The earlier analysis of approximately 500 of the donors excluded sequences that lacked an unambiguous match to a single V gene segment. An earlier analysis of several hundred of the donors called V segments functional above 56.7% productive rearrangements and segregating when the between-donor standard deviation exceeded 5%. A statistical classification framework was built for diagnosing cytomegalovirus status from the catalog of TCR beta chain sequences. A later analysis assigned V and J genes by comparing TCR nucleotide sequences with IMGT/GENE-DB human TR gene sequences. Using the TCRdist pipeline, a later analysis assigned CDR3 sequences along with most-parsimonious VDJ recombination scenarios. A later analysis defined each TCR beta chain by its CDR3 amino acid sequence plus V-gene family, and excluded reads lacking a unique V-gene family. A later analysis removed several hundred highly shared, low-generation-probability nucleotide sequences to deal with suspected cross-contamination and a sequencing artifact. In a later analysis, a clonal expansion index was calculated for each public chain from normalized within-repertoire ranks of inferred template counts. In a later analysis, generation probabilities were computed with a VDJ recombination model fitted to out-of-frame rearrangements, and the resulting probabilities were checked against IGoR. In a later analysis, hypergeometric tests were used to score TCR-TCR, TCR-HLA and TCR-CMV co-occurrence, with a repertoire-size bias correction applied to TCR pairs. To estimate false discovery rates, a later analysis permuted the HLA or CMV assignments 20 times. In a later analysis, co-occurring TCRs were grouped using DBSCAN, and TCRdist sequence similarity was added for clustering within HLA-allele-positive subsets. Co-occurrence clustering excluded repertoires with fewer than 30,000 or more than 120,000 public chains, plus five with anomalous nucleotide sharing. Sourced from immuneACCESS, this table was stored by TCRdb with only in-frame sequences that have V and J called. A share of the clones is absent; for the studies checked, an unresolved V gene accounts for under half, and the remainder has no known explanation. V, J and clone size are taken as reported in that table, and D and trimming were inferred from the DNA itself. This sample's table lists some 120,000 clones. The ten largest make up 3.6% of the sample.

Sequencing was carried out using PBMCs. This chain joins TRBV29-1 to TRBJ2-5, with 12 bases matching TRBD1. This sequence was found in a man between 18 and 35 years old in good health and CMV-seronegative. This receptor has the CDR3 CSARDRGLQETQYF. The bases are TGCAGCGCCCGGGACAGGGGGCTTCAAGAGACCCAGTACTTC.